This entry lists 5 T cell receptor beta chains sequenced from one sample in a study of Ad26.COV2.S vaccination and SARS-CoV-2 variants. Using immunoSEQ multiplex PCR, the repertoire was profiled, and TCRdb retains in-frame clones only, with some absent. The repertoire holds 360,000 or so clones, with over 75% as singletons. Treatment in this sample: about 20 received Ad26.COV2.S at low or high dose, single or two shots; several received placebo; per-sample allocation not given. Sampling took place 63 days after the first vaccine or placebo injection. Sequenced material: peripheral blood, taken in a trial of Ad26.COV2.S vaccine versus placebo. These receptors all come from a person aged 18-65 years who received the Ad26.COV2.S COVID-19 vaccine or a placebo.

V gene TRBV18 combines with J gene TRBJ2-7; 9 positions match TRBD1. V was clipped by 0 bases and J by 5 bases; unmatched bases: 8. The V gene's germline CDR1 is KGHSH and CDR2 LQKENI. CDR3 length equals 16 residues. CDR3 protein: CASSPPSTGGQDEQYF. The CDR3 DNA reads as TGTGCCAGCTCACCACCTTCGACAGGGGGGCAAGACGAGCAGTACTTC.

The chain is built from TRBV19 and TRBJ1-2; 9 bases line up with TRBD1. J lost 8 bases, V lost 6 bases, and 13 bases had no gene match. Per germline, CDR1 LNHDA and CDR2 SQIVND (reference sequence). The length of the CDR3 is 15 residues. Written as DNA, the CDR3 is TGTGCCAGTAGCGAGACCGGGACAGGGAGGATAGGCTACACCTTC. It is translated as CASSETGTGRIGYTF.

The chain employs TRBV4-2 and TRBJ2-5, with 8 bases matching TRBD2. Germline V CDR1 and CDR2: LGHNA, YNFKEQ. Unmatched junction bases numbered 8, after V lost 0 bases and J lost 5 bases. The CDR3 loop spans 16 amino acids. For the CDR3, the DNA is TGTGCCAGCAGCCAAGACATGAGCGGGAGAGGGGAGACCCAGTACTTC. As protein: CASSQDMSGRGETQYF.

DNA of the CDR3: TGTGCCAGCACCCTTGGGGGACGGATGAACACTGAAGCTTTCTTT. Amino acid sequence: CASTLGGRMNTEAFF. The chain carries TRBV5-5 and TRBJ1-1; D might be TRBD1 (5 bases). This CDR3 is 15 amino acids long. Trimming left V 6 bases short and J 0 bases short, with 15 bases between. From germline, CDR1 is SGHKS and CDR2 YYEKEE (reference sequence).

The chain carries TRBV9 and TRBJ1-2; the D gene is possibly TRBD1 (6 bases). Germline V gives CDR1 SGDLS, CDR2 YYNGEE. V was cut by 0 bases and J by 4 bases, with 10 bases left in between. The CDR3 runs 14 residues. For the CDR3, the DNA is TGTGCCAGCAGCGTAGAGGGGGGATCCTATGGCTACACCTTC. Translation gives CASSVEGGSYGYTF.